A single T cell receptor beta chain is shown here with its context. This sample was taken from a study of Tregs in tolerant kidney transplant recipients. Only in-frame clones appear in the TCRdb table, and some are missing; sequencing was by immunoSEQ multiplex PCR. The sample carries about 240,000 clones, 84% recorded once. Germline values: CDR1 LNHDA, CDR2 SQIVND (reference sequence). Trimming took 3 bases from V and 6 from J, leaving 16 bases between them. The CDR3 loop spans 15 amino acids. This chain links TRBV19 with TRBJ2-3; D remains unclear. Sequenced material: CD4+ T cells from blood. The sequence was obtained from a human donor in good health. CDR3 in amino acids: CASSIRTSTFDTQYF. The CDR3 DNA is TGTGCCAGTAGTATCCGCACATCGACTTTTGATACGCAGTATTTT.